This entry is about one T cell receptor beta chain. Its antigen is as yet unknown. Germline CDR1 and CDR2: SQVTM and ANQGSEA. The CDR3 is made up of 12 amino acids. The V and J ends lost 4 bases and 1 base respectively, with 7 bases between them. Measured with immunoSEQ multiplex PCR; TCRdb has only the in-frame clones, and not every one. The table includes fewer than 85,000 clones, 65% to 85% detected once. This sample is drawn from a study of OX40 agonist ivuxolimab in advanced cancers. Study outcomes and limitations: At 0.1 to 3.0 mg/kg and by week 6, clonal expansion occurred in CD4+ and CD8+ blood T cells.

The sample here was CD4+ or CD8+ T cells sorted from blood, taken in a trial of the OX40 agonist ivuxolimab. The source is an adult with an advanced solid tumor such as melanoma, head and neck, liver or kidney cancer. V usage is TRBV29-1 and J usage is TRBJ1-1, with D unresolved. Here the CDR3 reads CSVGNGNTEAFF. The CDR3 DNA follows: TGCAGCGTTGGAAACGGGAACACTGAAGCTTTCTTT.